The clone carrying this T cell receptor (beta chain) occurred a few times. The data were obtained in a study of T cells in tuberculosis. Study in general: This South African cohort compared adolescents with or without latent tuberculosis against adults with active tuberculosis.

The germline V and J ends were trimmed by 0 bases and 7 bases, with 15 bases remaining between them. The CDR3 runs 15 residues. Per the germline V gene, CDR1 is SGHAT and CDR2 is FQNNGV. Assay used: immunoSEQ multiplex PCR; TCRdb lists only in-frame clones, some missing. The sample consists of 35,000 to 40,000 clones, 90% to 95% of them appearing once. Each clinical donor contributed on average around 97,000 T cells from unsorted cryopreserved PBMC. Sample: PBMCs. The V and J genes are TRBV11-2 and TRBJ1-2, with no clear D. The TCR comes from a donor aged 5-35 years with latent tuberculosis or without tuberculosis infection. Some clones in this sample may be carry-over from other donors' samples. The chain's CDR3 is CASSLDRGGPIGYTF. The CDR3 nucleotides read TGTGCCAGCAGCTTAGATCGCGGAGGGCCGATTGGCTACACCTTC.